A selection of T cell receptor beta chains follows, all from one sample in a study of CD8+ T cells in alopecia areata. Only in-frame clones appear in the TCRdb table, and some are missing; sequencing was by immunoSEQ multiplex PCR. The table shows fewer than 250,000 clones, with around two fifths occurring only once. The specimen was CD4+ T cells sorted from blood, collected at approximately week 39, from a patient treated with tofacitinib. These receptor sequences come from a human donor with alopecia areata. Each CDR3 is given with its conserved first and last residue. The order of the fields is J gene, clone size, V gene, D gene, CDR3 protein, CDR3 DNA. A D gene is named only where the DNA matches it firmly. Size is omitted from some rows. Given values are once, few, many or a class for expanded clones.

TRBJ2-3	NA	TRBV2	NA	CASTQGWGDTQYF	TGTGCCAGTACACAGGGCTGGGGAGATACGCAGTATTTT
TRBJ2-3	NA	TRBV30	NA	CAWSVRTSRATQYF	TGTGCCTGGAGTGTACGTACTAGTCGGGCTACGCAGTATTTT
TRBJ2-4	NA	TRBV5-1	NA	CASSRIDPKNIQYF	TGCGCCAGCAGCCGAATCGACCCCAAAAACATTCAGTACTTC
TRBJ2-7	NA	TRBV30	NA	CAWSGRGEQYF	TGTGCCTGGAGTGGCCGAGGGGAGCAGTACTTC
TRBJ1-2	few	TRBV18	TRBD1	CASSGQGYGYTF	TGTGCCAGCTCAGGACAGGGCTATGGCTACACCTTC
TRBJ1-4	NA	TRBV7-3	NA	CASSSGRNEKLFF	TGTGCCAGCAGCTCGGGACGTAATGAAAAACTGTTTTTT
TRBJ1-3	once	TRBV30	NA	CAWSVQQAVSGNTIYF	TGTGCCTGGAGTGTACAGCAGGCCGTCTCTGGAAACACCATATATTTT
TRBJ1-1	NA	TRBV6-5	NA	CASSPPLNTEAFF	TGTGCCAGCAGCCCTCCCCTGAACACTGAAGCTTTCTTT
TRBJ2-7	few	TRBV14	NA	CASSPQGYEQYF	TGTGCCAGCAGCCCACAGGGCTACGAGCAGTACTTC
TRBJ2-5	NA	TRBV7-2	NA	CASSLKETQYF	TGTGCCAGCAGCCTAAAAGAGACCCAGTACTTC
TRBJ2-1	NA	TRBV30	NA	CAWTVTRAGEQFF	TGTGCCTGGACCGTAACGCGGGCGGGGGAGCAGTTCTTC
TRBJ2-1	NA	TRBV25-1	TRBD2	CASRPMGLAGTEQFF	TGTGCCAGCAGACCCATGGGACTAGCGGGAACTGAGCAGTTCTTC
TRBJ2-1	few	TRBV30	TRBD2	CAWSVSGGRIYNEQFF	TGTGCCTGGAGTGTATCTGGCGGGAGGATCTACAATGAGCAGTTCTTC
TRBJ2-7	few	TRBV2	NA	CASMKRDGDYEQYF	TGTGCCAGCATGAAGAGGGACGGGGACTACGAGCAGTACTTC
TRBJ2-2	NA	TRBV19	NA	CASSHRDTGELFF	TGTGCCAGTTCGCACAGGGACACCGGGGAGCTGTTTTTT
TRBJ1-2	NA	TRBV29-1	NA	CSVGGYYGYTF	TGCAGCGTTGGGGGATATTATGGCTACACCTTC
TRBJ1-5	few	TRBV18	TRBD1	CASSPTGEVNQPQHF	TGTGCCAGCTCACCAACAGGGGAAGTCAATCAGCCCCAGCATTTT
TRBJ2-7	NA	TRBV27	NA	CASSNTPSRAYEQYF	TGTGCCAGCAGTAACACCCCGAGCAGGGCCTACGAGCAGTACTTC
TRBJ2-3	NA	TRBV2	TRBD2	CASSELIAGDTQYF	TGTGCCAGCAGTGAATTGATAGCGGGGGATACGCAGTATTTT
TRBJ2-7	NA	TRBV5-1	NA	CASSLVGGFSYEQYF	TGCGCCAGCAGCTTGGTTGGCGGATTCTCCTACGAGCAGTACTTC
TRBJ2-3	NA	TRBV21-1	NA	CASSKGLAGDSTDTQYF	TGTGCCAGCAGCAAAGGACTAGCGGGAGACAGCACAGATACGCAGTATTTT
TRBJ2-7	NA	TRBV19	TRBD2	CASSIATGGGYEQYF	TGTGCCAGTAGTATAGCCACGGGAGGTGGCTACGAGCAGTACTTC
TRBJ2-3	few	TRBV30	TRBD1	CAWSVGQGQADTQYF	TGTGCCTGGAGTGTAGGACAGGGGCAGGCAGATACGCAGTATTTT
TRBJ1-5	NA	TRBV5-1	NA	CASSLMSGGPQHF	TGCGCCAGCAGCTTGATGTCGGGGGGGCCCCAGCATTTT
TRBJ2-1	NA	TRBV5-1	NA	CASSAGPGGNNEQFF	TGCGCCAGCAGCGCCGGCCCGGGCGGGAACAATGAGCAGTTCTTC
TRBJ2-5	NA	TRBV4-1	NA	CASSQAHQGFAWQETQYF	TGCGCCAGCAGCCAGGCTCATCAGGGTTTTGCCTGGCAAGAGACCCAGTACTTC
TRBJ1-3	few	TRBV29-1	NA	CSVRTALSSGNTIYF	TGCAGCGTAAGGACTGCCCTTAGCTCTGGAAACACCATATATTTT
TRBJ2-1	NA	TRBV4-2	NA	CASSQDVAIREQFF	TGTGCCAGCAGCCAAGATGTAGCTATCAGGGAGCAGTTCTTC
TRBJ1-1	NA	TRBV29-1	NA	CSISTGPTEAFF	TGCAGCATCAGTACAGGGCCCACTGAAGCTTTCTTT
TRBJ2-7	NA	TRBV7-9	TRBD1	CASSFSGTGNNF	TGTGCCAGCAGCTTTTCCGGGACAGGGAATAATTTC
TRBJ2-7	few	TRBV11-2	NA	CASSLAAKSYEQYF	TGTGCCAGCAGCTTAGCGGCGAAGTCCTACGAGCAGTACTTC
TRBJ2-3	NA	TRBV29-1	NA	CSGAWGTSTDTQYF	TGCAGCGGGGCCTGGGGGACTAGCACAGATACGCAGTATTTT